Listed here are 10 T cell receptor beta chains from one sample, sequenced in a study of T cells of healthy individuals (dated by TCRdb to about 2018). Libraries were made using 5' RACE. Reads for this sample came from an Illumina MiSeq. TCRdb ran its own pipeline on the public reads, namely fastp trimming at Q25 and MiXCR clone calling, and kept in-frame beta chains. Each CDR3 protein gets just one entry, which takes the most common genes and DNA from the rows behind it. Within this sample are tens of thousands of distinct CDR3 sequences, with around 15% of them counted one time only. The top ten clonotypes cover about 16% of the sample. These TCRs come from a human donor in good health.

V gene TRBV9 combines with J gene TRBJ2-2, with TRBD1 identical over 9 bases. The germline gives CDR1 SGDLS, CDR2 YYNGEE. This CDR3 has 16 amino acids. V lost 2 bases and J lost 4; bases outside the gene matches: 6. CDR3 in amino acids: CASSVGTGITTGELFF. The CDR3 DNA sequence: TGTGCCAGCAGCGTGGGGACAGGGATTACCACCGGGGAGCTGTTTTTT.

The chain has TRBV5-1 and TRBJ2-2, with D perhaps TRBD1 (5 bases). The CDR3 is 15 residues long. Per germline, CDR1 SGHRS and CDR2 YFSETQ. V dropped 5 bases and J dropped 6 bases, with 17 bases sitting between them. As DNA, the CDR3 is TGCGCCAGCAGTCGACAGCCCCCGGGCGCCGGGGAGCTGTTTTTT. It specifies CASSRQPPGAGELFF.

This clonotype was counted between two and nine times. The chain employs TRBV20-1 and TRBJ2-1; TRBD2 agrees at 9 bases. With 0 bases clipped from V and 10 bases from J, the junction kept 7 bases outside the gene matches. CDR1 and CDR2 (germline): DFQATT, SNEGSKA (reference sequence). The CDR3 covers 14 residues. The CDR3: CSARDLGLAMEQFF. CDR3 bases: TGCAGTGCTAGAGACCTGGGACTAGCTATGGAGCAGTTCTTC.

The genes are TRBV13 and TRBJ1-5; tentative D call: TRBD1 (6 bases). The CDR3 spans 15 residues. Germline-derived CDR1 and CDR2 are PRHDT and FYEKMQ (reference sequence). The germline V and J ends were trimmed by 0 bases and 6 bases, with 12 bases remaining between them. CDR3 in DNA: TGTGCCAGCAGCTTAGGTCAGGGGTCCGGTCAGCCCCAGCATTTT. Residues: CASSLGQGSGQPQHF.

This clonotype was recorded many times. The chain couples TRBV30 to TRBJ2-7; D is undetermined. The CDR3 sequence is 12 residues long. Germline V CDR1 and CDR2: GTSNPN, SVGIG (reference sequence). Trimming removed 0 bases from V and 4 bases from J, with 7 bases in between. CDR3 loop: CAWSVKGYEQYF. CDR3 sequence (DNA): TGTGCCTGGAGTGTAAAGGGATACGAGCAGTACTTC.

There are many counts of this clonotype. The gene calls are TRBV24-1 and TRBJ2-1; no clear D gene. This CDR3 region has 11 residues. Germline loops: CDR1 KGHDR, CDR2 SFDVKD. V lost 5 bases and J lost 8, with 6 bases in between. The CDR3 coding sequence is TGTGCCACCAGTGGGCTGGATGAGCAGTTCTTC. Its translation: CATSGLDEQFF.

This clonotype has a handful of counts. CDR3 sequence reads: CAWTGLSNSPLHF. The CDR3 DNA sequence: TGTGCCTGGACAGGGCTGTCTAATTCACCCCTCCACTTT. V is TRBV30 and J is TRBJ1-6; TRBD1 is a possible D gene (5 bases). V shed 4 bases and J shed 6 bases, with 10 bases lying between them. This CDR3 has 13 amino acids. Germline V gene data show CDR1 as GTSNPN and CDR2 as SVGIG (reference sequence). Variable domain in full (rest from reference TRBV30 and TRBJ1-6): SQTIHQWPATLVQPVGSPLSLECTVEGTSNPNLYWYRQAAGRGLQLLFYSVGIGQISSEVPQNLSASRPQDRQFILSSKKLLLSDSGFYLCAWTGLSNSPLHFGNGTRLTVT.

This clonotype has at least ten counts. The V gene is TRBV6-6, the J gene TRBJ2-7, with D hard to call. The CDR3 is 14 amino acids. The germline V gene encodes CDR1 MNHNY and CDR2 SVGAGI (reference sequence). V was trimmed by 3 bases and J by 13 bases, leaving 22 bases between them. For the CDR3, the DNA is TGTGCCAGCAGTTATAGGAGCCAGGATCTGCGGTGCTACTTC. It encodes CASSYRSQDLRCYF.

This clonotype was observed at least ten times. The rearrangement joins TRBV7-2 to TRBJ2-1; TRBD2 aligns across 8 bases. This CDR3 has 17 residues. V shed 4 bases, J shed 10 bases, and the junction held 18 bases outside the gene matches. CDR1 is SGHTA, CDR2 FQGNSA, per germline. The DNA of the CDR3 is TGTGCCAGCAGCTCCCTCTTGGAGCGGGAGTACGGGTTGGAGCAGTTCTTC. This encodes CASSSLLEREYGLEQFF. The full variable domain, with the rest looked up from reference TRBV7-2 and TRBJ2-1, is GAGVSQSPSNKVTEKGKDVELRCDPISGHTALYWYRQSLGQGLEFLIYFQGNSAPDKSGLPSDRFSAERTGGSVSTLTIQRTQQEDSAVYLCASSSLLEREYGLEQFFGPGTRLTVL.

In its sample, this clonotype was seen once. The germline gene is not matched at one end of the junction; a read error may be the cause. The gene calls are TRBV7-2 and TRBJ1-2; TRBD1 matches 9 bases. This CDR3 region has 14 residues. The germline CDR1 and CDR2 sequences are SGHTA and FQGNSA. The CDR3, as DNA: TGTGCCAGCAGTCAAAGGGACAGGGCTTATGGCTTCACCTTC. It translates to CASSQRDRAYGFTF.